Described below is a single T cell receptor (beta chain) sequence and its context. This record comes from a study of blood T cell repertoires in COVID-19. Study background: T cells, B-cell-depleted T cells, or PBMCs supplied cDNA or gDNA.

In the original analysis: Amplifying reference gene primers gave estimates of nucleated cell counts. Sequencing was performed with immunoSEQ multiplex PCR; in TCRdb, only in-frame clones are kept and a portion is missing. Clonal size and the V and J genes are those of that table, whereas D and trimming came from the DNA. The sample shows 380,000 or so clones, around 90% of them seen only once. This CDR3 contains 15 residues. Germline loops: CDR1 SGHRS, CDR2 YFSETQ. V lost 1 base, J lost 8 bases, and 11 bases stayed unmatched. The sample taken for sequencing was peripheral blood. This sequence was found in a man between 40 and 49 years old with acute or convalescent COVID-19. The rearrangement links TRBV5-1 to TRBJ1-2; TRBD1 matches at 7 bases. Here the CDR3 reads CASSLRWGTGDGYTF. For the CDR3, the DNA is TGCGCCAGCAGCTTGAGATGGGGAACAGGGGACGGCTACACCTTC.